The T cell receptor beta chain described here comes from a study of cytomegalovirus exposure and HLA in healthy donors. In regard to this clone: The antigen is undetermined.

General study findings and limits: Later, an analysis showed that TCR beta chains associated with HLA were more clonally expanded than others that were equally common. According to reports, the classifier identified cytomegalovirus status with high specificity and sensitivity.

The PCR contained 60 Vbeta and 13 Jbeta primers. TCRdb's copy holds only in-frame clones and misses some; the assay was immunoSEQ multiplex PCR. The sample holds 150,000 or so clones. The study sampled nominally healthy donors, though unrecorded immune exposures were likely. With 5 bases clipped from V and 7 bases from J, the junction kept 7 bases outside the gene matches. The CDR3 has 14 amino acids. CDR1 and CDR2 (germline): MNHEY, SVGAGI. Sequences were obtained from PBMCs. The chain combines TRBV6-5 with TRBJ1-4; 7 bases align to TRBD1. The receptor's source is a woman between 45 and 65 years old in good health and CMV-seronegative. The CDR3 spells CASSRGQSREKLFF. CDR3 in DNA: TGTGCCAGCAGTAGGGGACAGTCTCGTGAAAAACTGTTTTTT.